The present TCR beta chain was sequenced within a study of control samples from healthy donors and cancer patients. CDR3 length: 13 residues. Germline assignment: CDR1 LNHDA and CDR2 SQIVND (reference sequence). Trimming took off 7 bases at V and 0 bases at J, with 7 bases between the two ends. Libraries were prepared by immunoSEQ multiplex PCR; TCRdb keeps only in-frame clonotypes and omits some of them. This sample carries about 120,000 clones, over 90% of them seen once, and the ten largest clones take roughly 2.5%. The rearrangement joins TRBV19 to TRBJ1-3; D is unresolved. This clonotype was sampled from a man younger than 45 in good health. The sequenced sample was blood. CDR3 in DNA: TGTGCCAGTAACGACTTCTCTGGAAACACCATATATTTT. This sequence encodes CASNDFSGNTIYF.